This TCR beta chain was recorded in a study of untreated major depressive disorder. There are 13 residues in the CDR3. With 5 bases removed from V and 5 bases from J, the gap between germline ends came to 9 bases. Germline-derived CDR1 and CDR2 are MNHEY and SVGAGI. Profiling relied on immunoSEQ multiplex PCR, and the TCRdb table lists in-frame clones only, not all of them. The table has roughly 25,000 clones, about 89% seen once. The study, taken as a whole, reports: Only three preselected Vbeta families were compared in sequencing. TRBV25-01 and TRBV02-01 followed the flow pattern without significance. Depressed patients' CD4+ T cells carried increased TRBV05-01 (Vbeta 5.1) usage versus control CD4+ T cells.

Comment on this clone: Its specificity is not known.

Each donor gave approximately 30 ml of EDTA blood. Thawed PBMCs underwent magnetic negative selection for CD4+ T cells. The receptor was derived from a woman aged 25 to 39 with major depressive disorder. The chain recombines TRBV6-5 with TRBJ1-4; D gene unclear. Sequencing input: CD4+ T cells from PBMCs. CDR3 bases: TGTGCCAGCAGTAACCGACCGAATGAAAAACTGTTTTTT. Translation: CASSNRPNEKLFF.